The 2 T cell receptor beta chains below were found in one sample sequenced in a study of blood T cell repertoires in COVID-19 (dated by TCRdb to 2020 to 2021). The library was obtained by the immunoSEQ multiplex PCR assay. TCRdb carries this immuneACCESS record with in-frame sequences only. Its versions omit some clonotypes, under half of them owing to an unresolved V gene in the studies checked, with the rest unexplained. This sample is represented by 15,000 to 25,000 clones; around 84% of them were singletons. Around 30% of the sample lies in the top ten. Material: peripheral blood. These TCRs come from a human donor with active COVID-19. The donor label of this sample is uncertain.

The V call is TRBV6-6, the J call TRBJ2-7; 12 nucleotides agree with TRBD2. V lost 2 bases, J lost 2 bases, and 4 bases stayed unmatched. The germline gives CDR1 MNHNY, CDR2 SVGAGI (reference sequence). This CDR3 spans 16 amino acids. CDR3 residues: CASSYPSSGGAYEQYF. The DNA for the CDR3 is TGTGCCAGCAGTTACCCATCTAGCGGGGGGGCCTACGAGCAGTACTTC.

A single count supports this clone. This chain uses TRBV14 with TRBJ2-5; no reliable D call. Trimming removed 1 base at V and 1 base at J, with 13 bases between. From germline, CDR1 is SGHDN and CDR2 FVKESK. The CDR3 is 16 residues long. CDR3 sequence reads: CASSQGSSSAQETQYF. The DNA of the CDR3 is TGTGCCAGCAGCCAAGGATCTTCAAGCGCCCAAGAGACCCAGTACTTC. Full variable domain (missing parts from reference TRBV14 and TRBJ2-5): EAGVTQFPSHSVIEKGQTVTLRCDPISGHDNLYWYRRVMGKEIKFLLHFVKESKQDESGMPNNRFLAERTGGTYSTLKVQPAELEDSGVYFCASSQGSSSAQETQYFGPGTRLLVL.